What follows describes a single TCR beta chain. This CDR3 contains 15 residues. After removal of 4 bases from V and 6 bases from J, the junction contained 11 bases not matched to a gene. Germline V gives CDR1 SGHAT, CDR2 FQNNGV. The source of the sample is a study of cytomegalovirus exposure and HLA in healthy donors. This PCR relied on a set of 60 Vbeta primers and 13 Jbeta primers. Repertoires were generated with immunoSEQ multiplex PCR, while TCRdb's copy carries only in-frame clones and drops some. The sample comprises 180,000 or so clones, 79% of which are singletons, and about 2.5% rests with the top ten.

Sample: PBMCs. This sequence originates from a woman aged 45 to 65 in good health and CMV-seronegative. The chain joins TRBV11-2 to TRBJ1-2, with TRBD1 matching over 7 bases. Here the CDR3 reads CASSSRQGSADGYTF. In DNA, the CDR3 is TGTGCCAGCAGCTCTAGACAGGGTAGCGCGGATGGCTACACCTTC.